Listed here are 29 T cell receptor beta chains from one sample, sequenced in a study of OX40 agonist ivuxolimab in advanced cancers. Here immunoSEQ multiplex PCR was the method, and the copy in TCRdb shows in-frame clones only, minus some. The sample shows some 45,000 clones, roughly 86% of them seen only once. Specimen: CD4+ or CD8+ T cells sorted from blood, collected in a trial of the OX40 agonist ivuxolimab. These receptors were taken from an adult with an advanced solid tumor such as melanoma, head and neck, liver or kidney cancer.

The chain employs TRBV13 and TRBJ2-7, with 10 bases fitting TRBD1. This CDR3 has 14 residues. The V and J ends lost 5 bases and 4 bases, in that order; junction bases with no gene match: 5. The germline V gene has CDR1 PRHDT and CDR2 FYEKMQ (reference sequence). CDR3 sequence (DNA): TGTGCCAGCAGCCCTCGACAGGGGGCTTACGAGCAGTACTTC. Encoded protein: CASSPRQGAYEQYF.

CDR3 in amino acids: CASSGEPREQYF. The CDR3 DNA reads TGTGCCAGCAGCGGAGAACCTAGGGAGCAGTACTTC. The chain has TRBV28 and TRBJ2-7; D not certain. Germline CDR1 MDHEN, CDR2 SYDVKM. The CDR3 is made up of 12 amino acids. V was shortened by 6 bases and J by 7 bases, with 13 bases between the two germline ends.

This chain links TRBV7-6 with TRBJ2-5; possible D gene TRBD2, 6 bases. CDR3 length: 15 residues. The germline V and J ends were trimmed by 3 bases and 4 bases, with 15 bases remaining between them. Germline values: CDR1 SGHVS, CDR2 FNYEAQ. The DNA for the CDR3 is TGTGCCAGCAGCTTGGTACTAGCCGGCGTAGAGACCCAGTACTTC. The encoded protein is CASSLVLAGVETQYF.

This clone turned up a few times. In this CDR3 the conserved last residue, phenylalanine or tryptophan, is missing, so a read error is likely. The rearrangement joins TRBV7-2 to TRBJ1-6, with 10 bases fitting TRBD1. The length of the CDR3 is 15 residues. CDR1 is SGHTA, CDR2 FQGNSA, per germline. The J segment lost 8 bases and the V segment lost 4 bases, leaving 5 bases of the junction unmatched. The CDR3 loop reads CASSYIGTGDSPLHL. In DNA form, the CDR3 reads TGTGCCAGCAGCTATATTGGGACAGGGGATTCACCCCTCCACCTT.

The V and J genes are TRBV27 and TRBJ2-2; TRBD1 aligns across 10 bases. The CDR3 sequence is 20 residues long. Per germline, CDR1 MNHEY and CDR2 SMNVEV (reference sequence). With 6 bases clipped from V and 6 bases from J, the junction kept 22 bases outside the gene matches. CDR3 nucleotide sequence: TGTGCCAGCAGGCGTATCCAACTACTTACCGGGACAGGGGTCCCCGGGGAGCTGTTTTTT. Translated, it gives CASRRIQLLTGTGVPGELFF.

The rearrangement links TRBV5-4 to TRBJ1-2, with D maybe TRBD1 (6 bases). This CDR3 is 15 amino acids long. V was trimmed by 0 bases and J by 2 bases, leaving 11 bases between them. CDR1 is SGHNT and CDR2 is YYREEE in the germline V gene (reference sequence). The CDR3 DNA follows: TGTGCCAGCAGCTTGGCGGCAGGGGTAAACTATGGCTACACCTTC. Translating gives CASSLAAGVNYGYTF. Full variable domain (remainder filled in from reference TRBV5-4 and TRBJ1-2): ETGVTQSPTHLIKTRGQQVTLRCSSQSGHNTVSWYQQALGQGPQFIFQYYREEENGRGNFPPRFSGLQFPNYSSELNVNALELDDSALYLCASSLAAGVNYGYTFGSGTRLTVV.

The CDR3 loop is CASSHRDGANTEAFF. In DNA form, the CDR3 reads TGTGCCAGCAGCCACAGGGACGGGGCGAACACTGAAGCTTTCTTT. The V call is TRBV4-2, the J call TRBJ1-1, with D possibly matching TRBD1 (5 bases). The CDR3 is 15 amino acids. With 3 bases removed from V and 1 base from J, the gap between germline ends came to 12 bases. Looked up from germline, CDR1 is LGHNA and CDR2 is YNFKEQ.

The V gene is TRBV7-8, the J gene TRBJ1-5; D gene uncertain. The CDR3 covers 13 residues. Germline V gene sequence: CDR1 SGHVS, CDR2 FQNEAQ. V was pared by 1 base and J by 6 bases, with 7 bases between. CDR3 nucleotide sequence: TGTGCCAGCAGCTTAGGATTGGGTCAGCCCCAGCATTTT. This codes for CASSLGLGQPQHF.

This clone was seen a few times. The chain combines TRBV6-5 with TRBJ2-7; no definite D call. Trimming took 5 bases from V and 0 from J, leaving 5 bases between them. The CDR3 is 12 residues long. CDR1 is MNHEY and CDR2 is SVGAGI in the germline V gene. The CDR3 DNA sequence: TGTGCCAGCAGTCAAGACTCCTACGAGCAGTACTTC. Its protein product is CASSQDSYEQYF.

This clone was observed once. The chain joins TRBV4-1 to TRBJ2-5; a possible D gene is TRBD1 (5 bases). The CDR3 is 15 amino acids. Trimming stripped 0 bases from V and 5 bases from J, with 13 bases between. Germline CDR1 is MGHRA and CDR2 is YSYEKL. The CDR3 here is CASSQDPGAWETQYF. The DNA of the CDR3 is TGCGCCAGCAGCCAAGATCCTGGGGCTTGGGAGACCCAGTACTTC.

This chain joins TRBV9 and TRBJ2-1; TRBD2 matches at 11 bases. Germline V gives CDR1 SGDLS, CDR2 YYNGEE. With V trimmed by 4 bases and J by 0 bases, 12 bases remained unmatched. The CDR3 runs 19 residues. CDR3 region: CASSPPSSGGGYSYNEQFF. CDR3 DNA sequence: TGTGCCAGCAGCCCTCCAAGTAGCGGGGGGGGATACTCCTACAATGAGCAGTTCTTC.

The chain is built from TRBV10-1 and TRBJ1-2, with D perhaps TRBD1 (5 bases). The CDR3 has 11 residues. The germline V and J ends were trimmed by 8 bases and 8 bases, with 12 bases remaining between them. Per the germline V gene, CDR1 is WNHNN and CDR2 is SYGVQD (reference sequence). The DNA for the CDR3 is TGCGCCAGCCCTAGGGGAATGGGCTACACCTTC. The encoded protein is CASPRGMGYTF.

This sequence joins TRBV5-4 and TRBJ2-1, with TRBD1 matching 10 bases. Germline lookup yields CDR1 SGHNT and CDR2 YYREEE (reference sequence). Losses at the gene ends were 0 bases for V and 8 bases for J; bases not matched to a gene: 5. The CDR3 consists of 15 residues. CDR3 sequence (DNA): TGTGCCAGCAGCTTGGGGACAGGGGGTTTCGATGAGCAGTTCTTC. Translation: CASSLGTGGFDEQFF. The full variable domain, its missing parts supplied by reference TRBV5-4 and TRBJ2-1, is ETGVTQSPTHLIKTRGQQVTLRCSSQSGHNTVSWYQQALGQGPQFIFQYYREEENGRGNFPPRFSGLQFPNYSSELNVNALELDDSALYLCASSLGTGGFDEQFFGPGTRLTVL.

V and J are TRBV11-1 and TRBJ2-5, with TRBD1 identical over 8 bases. The CDR3 runs 18 residues. V trimming: 2 bases; J trimming: 0 bases; junction bases outside the gene matches: 11. Per germline, CDR1 SGHAT and CDR2 FQDESV (reference sequence). This CDR3 reads CASSLFGQGASDQETQYF. As DNA, the CDR3 is TGTGCCAGCAGCTTATTTGGGCAGGGGGCGAGCGACCAAGAGACCCAGTACTTC.

The chain uses TRBV27 and TRBJ2-3, with a tentative D call TRBD2 (7 bases). Looked up from germline, CDR1 is MNHEY and CDR2 is SMNVEV (reference sequence). The V end was cut by 2 bases, the J end by 5 bases, with 20 bases between. The CDR3 has 17 residues. CDR3 amino acids: CASSLSTAGAIGDTQYF. CDR3 bases: TGTGCCAGCAGTTTAAGTACGGCGGGGGCTATTGGAGATACGCAGTATTTT.

The CDR3 loop reads CASSPGTGWLETQYF. In DNA, the CDR3 is TGTGCCAGCAGTCCCGGGACAGGGTGGTTGGAGACCCAGTACTTC. The chain joins TRBV27 to TRBJ2-5; 9 bases match TRBD1. This CDR3 is 15 amino acids long. V lost 5 bases, J lost 5 bases, and 9 bases stayed unmatched. Germline CDR1 MNHEY, CDR2 SMNVEV (reference sequence).

In nucleotides, the CDR3 is TGTGCCAGCAGTTACTTGGCAGGAAGATCTAATTCACCCCTCCACTTT. Translated, it gives CASSYLAGRSNSPLHF. The chain recombines TRBV6-6 with TRBJ1-6; D is undetermined. Trimming took 1 base from V and 6 from J, leaving 13 bases between them. This CDR3 is built from 16 residues. Germline CDR1 reads MNHNY; CDR2 reads SVGAGI (reference sequence).

The gene calls are TRBV4-1 and TRBJ1-4; 7 bases match TRBD1. The V gene's germline CDR1 is MGHRA and CDR2 YSYEKL. Germline trimming cut 9 bases from V and 4 bases from J; bases unmatched to any gene: 8. The CDR3 contains 14 residues. CDR3 protein: CASRRDSYNEKLFF. The CDR3, as DNA: TGCGCCAGTCGAAGGGACAGCTATAATGAAAAACTGTTTTTT.

This chain links TRBV10-3 with TRBJ1-4; TRBD1 matches at 9 bases. V dropped 0 bases and J dropped 7; count of bases not matched to a gene: 6. Germline CDR1 ENHRY, CDR2 SYGVKD. This CDR3 has 16 amino acids. Written as DNA, the CDR3 is TGTGCCATCAGTGAGTCGGGGACAGGGTTTTTTGAAAAACTGTTTTTT. This sequence encodes CAISESGTGFFEKLFF.

This chain connects TRBV10-3 to TRBJ1-1; the match to TRBD1 covers 7 bases. Germline V CDR1 and CDR2: ENHRY, SYGVKD. V trimming: 2 bases; J trimming: 0 bases; junction bases outside the gene matches: 3. The CDR3 is made up of 15 amino acids. In DNA, the CDR3 is TGTGCCATCAGTGAGGTAGGACAGGTGAACACTGAAGCTTTCTTT. Its protein product is CAISEVGQVNTEAFF.

J is TRBJ1-6 and V is TRBV7-9, with D possibly TRBD1 on 5 matching bases. V lost 5 bases and J lost 10, with 12 bases in between. The length of the CDR3 is 13 residues. Germline V gives CDR1 SEHNR, CDR2 FQNEAQ (reference sequence). The CDR3, as DNA: TGTGCCAGCAGCGTTATCTGGGGGTCACCCCTCCACTTT. Amino acid sequence: CASSVIWGSPLHF.

The CDR3 sequence: CASSMLPGGANEQFF. CDR3 DNA: TGTGCCAGTAGTATGCTTCCCGGGGGGGCCAATGAGCAGTTCTTC. The gene calls are TRBV19 and TRBJ2-1; 8 positions agree with TRBD2. From germline, CDR1 is LNHDA and CDR2 SQIVND (reference sequence). J lost 6 bases, V lost 3 bases, and 7 bases had no gene match. CDR3 length equals 15 residues.

The V and J genes are TRBV4-1 and TRBJ1-1; D is unresolved. The CDR3 is 14 amino acids. V lost 2 bases and J 1 base, leaving 8 bases between the germline ends. In germline, CDR1 is MGHRA, CDR2 YSYEKL. CDR3 region: CASSQLEGNTEAFF. CDR3 DNA: TGCGCCAGCAGCCAATTGGAGGGGAACACTGAAGCTTTCTTT.

The rearrangement joins TRBV29-1 to TRBJ1-5, with TRBD1 as a possible D gene (6 bases). Germline V gene data show CDR1 as SQVTM and CDR2 as ANQGSEA. Trimming took off 6 bases at V and 5 bases at J, with 14 bases between the two ends. This CDR3 is built from 13 residues. CDR3 sequence reads: CSVASGEDQPQHF. The CDR3 DNA follows: TGCAGCGTGGCCTCAGGGGAGGATCAGCCCCAGCATTTT.

The rearrangement joins TRBV6-6 to TRBJ2-3; 7 bases map to TRBD2. CDR1 and CDR2 from the germline V gene are MNHNY and SVGAGI (reference sequence). After removal of 4 bases from V and 2 bases from J, the junction contained 3 bases not matched to a gene. The CDR3 length is 14 residues. DNA for the CDR3: TGTGCCAGCAGTTTACTAGCGCACACAGATACGCAGTATTTT. Its protein product is CASSLLAHTDTQYF.

This sequence joins TRBV27 and TRBJ2-6, with 7 bases identical to TRBD1. Losses at the gene ends were 4 bases for V and 4 bases for J; bases not matched to a gene: 4. CDR3 length: 15 amino acids. Germline V gene sequence: CDR1 MNHEY, CDR2 SMNVEV (reference sequence). CDR3 sequence reads: CASSSRGLGANVLTF. The CDR3 nucleotides are TGTGCCAGCAGTTCAAGGGGGCTGGGGGCCAACGTCCTGACTTTC. The full variable domain, completed using reference TRBV27 and TRBJ2-6, is EAQVTQNPRYLITVTGKKLTVTCSQNMNHEYMSWYRQDPGLGLRQIYYSMNVEVTDKGDVPEGYKVSRKEKRNFPLILESPSPNQTSLYFCASSSRGLGANVLTFGAGSRLTVL.

This clone was recorded a few times. The chain links TRBV6-5 to TRBJ1-1, with a weak D call TRBD1 (5 bases). The CDR3 extends over 16 amino acids. Trimming took 4 bases from V and 4 from J, leaving 19 bases between them. Per the germline V gene, CDR1 is MNHEY and CDR2 is SVGAGI. CDR3 loop: CASSSDFEGLGTEAFF. The CDR3, as DNA: TGTGCCAGCAGTTCTGATTTTGAGGGGTTGGGCACTGAAGCTTTCTTT.

The chain links TRBV5-1 to TRBJ2-7; TRBD1 matches at 11 bases. CDR1 SGHRS and CDR2 YFSETQ come from the germline V gene. V lost 4 bases and J lost 2; bases outside the gene matches: 8. This CDR3 is 16 amino acids long. CDR3 protein: CASSPYGTGGTYEQYF. The CDR3 bases are TGCGCCAGCAGCCCTTACGGGACAGGGGGAACCTACGAGCAGTACTTC.

CDR3 amino acids: CASSYSASPGNTIYF. The CDR3 DNA follows: TGTGCCAGCAGTTACTCGGCCAGCCCTGGAAACACCATATATTTT. The chain joins TRBV6-5 to TRBJ1-3; D is unresolved. V shed 0 bases and J shed 2 bases, with 8 bases lying between them. CDR1 is MNHEY, CDR2 SVGAGI, per germline. This CDR3 is built from 15 residues.